This is a list of T cell receptor beta chains from one sample in a study of T cells in Graves' hyperthyroidism and ophthalmopathy. Via MiXCR, TCRdb re-called the multiplex PCR reads, giving one row per CDR3 protein. The sample shows about 400,000 distinct CDR3 sequences, around 15% of them seen only once. The sequencing sample was made of blood. These receptors were collected from a man in his forties or fifties with Graves' ophthalmopathy. The CDR3 runs from the conserved cysteine through the conserved F or W. D genes are given only for firm matches. Clone size is not always given. Where it is, it says once, few, many or a class for expanded clones.

>TRBV5-4|NA|TRBD2|18|TRBJ2-1
CASEWQGEPSGRYNEQFF
TGTGCCAGCGAATGGCAGGGGGAACCTAGCGGGAGATACAATGAGCAGTTCTTC
>TRBV7-8|many|TRBD2|17|TRBJ2-1
CASSPIPRLAGANEQFF
TGTGCCAGCAGCCCCATACCCCGACTAGCGGGAGCGAATGAGCAGTTCTTC
>TRBV20-1|few|NA|13|TRBJ2-2
CSASRDLTGELFF
TGCAGTGCCTCCCGGGACCTCACCGGGGAGCTGTTTTTT
>TRBV28|NA|NA|16|TRBJ1-4
CASSPQNRATNEKLFF
TGTGCCAGCAGTCCCCAGAACAGGGCAACTAATGAAAAACTGTTTTTT
>TRBV7-8|NA|TRBD2|17|TRBJ2-1
CAGRSERLAGGPGEQFF
TGTGCCGGCAGGTCTGAGCGACTAGCGGGAGGGCCCGGTGAGCAGTTCTTC
>TRBV5-1|once|TRBD1|13|TRBJ2-3
CASSETGRDTQYF
TGCGCCAGCAGCGAGACAGGGAGAGATACGCAGTATTTT
>TRBV3-1|many|NA|14|TRBJ2-5
CASSRLAGKETQYF
TGTGCCAGCAGCCGCCTCGCGGGGAAAGAGACCCAGTACTTC
>TRBV6-2/TRBV6-3|few|TRBD1|16|TRBJ1-5
CASSSGQGTRNQPQHF
TGTGCCAGCAGTTCAGGACAGGGGACCAGAAATCAGCCCCAGCATTTT
>TRBV12-3/TRBV12-4|many|NA|15|TRBJ2-7
CASSFTGTSSYEQYF
TGTGCCAGCAGTTTTACAGGGACTTCTAGCTACGAGCAGTACTTC
>TRBV5-8|many|TRBD1|15|TRBJ2-7
CASSLVQGFEYEQYF
TGTGCCAGCAGCTTGGTACAGGGGTTTGAGTACGAGCAGTACTTC
>TRBV20-1|NA|TRBD2|15|TRBJ2-5
CSAIGLAGVVETQYF
TGCAGTGCTATAGGACTAGCGGGAGTGGTGGAGACCCAGTACTTC
>TRBV7-9|NA|TRBD2|18|TRBJ2-5
CASSLAPGLAGDQETQYF
TGTGCCAGCAGCTTGGCCCCAGGACTAGCGGGAGATCAAGAGACCCAGTACTTC
>TRBV5-1|many|TRBD2|16|TRBJ2-7
CASSPGLAGASYEQYF
TGCGCCAGCAGCCCCGGACTAGCGGGAGCGTCCTACGAGCAGTACTTC
>TRBV5-1|few|TRBD2|18|TRBJ2-5
CASSPGGGTRVAQETQYF
TGCGCCAGCAGTCCGGGAGGCGGGACTAGAGTTGCCCAAGAGACCCAGTACTTC
>TRBV12-3/TRBV12-4|many|NA|15|TRBJ2-1
CASSLGGSYSNEQFF
TGTGCCAGCAGTTTAGGGGGATCTTATAGTAATGAGCAGTTCTTC
>TRBV7-6|NA|NA|12|TRBJ2-1
CASSDNYNEQFF
TGTGCCAGCAGCGATAACTACAATGAGCAGTTCTTC
>TRBV5-6|many|NA|14|TRBJ1-2
CASSLPPSSYGYTF
TGTGCCAGCAGCTTGCCTCCGTCTTCCTATGGCTACACCTTC
>TRBV12-3/TRBV12-4|NA|NA|17|TRBJ2-1
CASTPGAAGQFDNEQFF
TGTGCCAGCACCCCCGGAGCAGCGGGACAATTTGACAATGAGCAGTTCTTC
>TRBV24-1|NA|NA|14|TRBJ1-1
CATSRGMGHTEAFF
TGTGCCACCAGTCGGGGTATGGGGCACACTGAAGCTTTCTTT
>TRBV12-3/TRBV12-4|many|NA|15|TRBJ1-1
CASRGGVHTNTEAFF
TGTGCCAGCAGGGGGGGGGTGCATACGAACACTGAAGCTTTCTTT
>TRBV2|many|TRBD2|12|TRBJ2-7
CATSGSSYEQYF
TGTGCCACAAGCGGGAGCTCCTACGAGCAGTACTTC
>TRBV10-3|many|TRBD1|14|TRBJ2-5
CAIRDGTGEETQYF
TGTGCCATCAGAGACGGGACAGGCGAAGAGACCCAGTACTTC
>TRBV19|NA|TRBD1|13|TRBJ1-1
CASSTGQFTEAFF
TGTGCCAGTAGTACGGGACAGTTCACTGAAGCTTTCTTT
>TRBV11-2|NA|TRBD1|15|TRBJ2-1
CASSKPLRGLDEQFF
TGTGCCAGCAGCAAACCTCTCAGGGGGCTCGATGAGCAGTTCTTC
>TRBV15|many|TRBD2|15|TRBJ2-1
CATSGQLATYNEQFF
TGTGCCACCAGCGGCCAACTAGCGACCTACAATGAGCAGTTCTTC
>TRBV20-1|NA|NA|11|TRBJ2-1
CSAPNYNEQFF
TGCAGTGCCCCGAACTACAATGAGCAGTTCTTC
>TRBV24-1|NA|TRBD2|15|TRBJ2-1
CAPSDWASGGYEQFF
TGTGCCCCCAGTGATTGGGCTAGCGGGGGCTATGAGCAGTTCTTC
>TRBV20-1|many|TRBD2|18|TRBJ2-5
CSASAASGSAGNVETQYF
TGCAGTGCTAGCGCGGCTAGCGGGAGCGCCGGGAACGTTGAGACCCAGTACTTC
>TRBV4-2|many|NA|16|TRBJ2-2
CASSQDRRALDGELFF
TGTGCCAGCAGCCAAGATAGGAGGGCCCTGGACGGGGAGCTGTTTTTT
>TRBV6-1|many|NA|14|TRBJ2-1
CASKDTWSAIEQFF
TGTGCCAGCAAAGACACTTGGTCTGCGATAGAGCAGTTCTTC
>TRBV7-9|NA|NA|14|TRBJ1-3
CASSKRVSGNTIYF
TGTGCCAGCAGTAAGAGGGTCTCTGGAAACACCATATATTTT
>TRBV29-1|few|NA|14|TRBJ2-1
CSVVGGVSYNEQFF
TGCAGCGTTGTTGGGGGTGTATCCTACAATGAGCAGTTCTTC
>TRBV19|few|TRBD2|12|TRBJ2-7
CASGGLTYEQYF
TGTGCCAGTGGGGGACTAACCTACGAGCAGTACTTC
>TRBV6-1|NA|TRBD1|12|TRBJ1-4
CASSRTGEKLFF
TGTGCCAGCAGCCGGACAGGGGAAAAACTGTTTTTT
>TRBV18|NA|TRBD2|15|TRBJ2-5
CASSRTSGSTETQYF
TGTGCCAGCTCCCGGACTAGCGGGAGTACAGAGACCCAGTACTTC
>TRBV19|few|NA|16|TRBJ1-1
CASTTQDRFWDTEAFF
TGTGCCAGTACCACCCAAGACAGATTCTGGGACACTGAAGCCTTCTTT
>TRBV3-1|many|NA|14|TRBJ2-1
CASSQMRQVNEQFF
TGTGCCAGCAGCCAAATGAGGCAGGTCAATGAGCAGTTCTTC
>TRBV29-1|many|TRBD1|15|TRBJ2-7
CSARSRTGSSYEQYF
TGCAGCGCCAGATCGAGGACAGGGAGCTCCTACGAGCAGTACTTC
>TRBV13|few|NA|18|TRBJ2-3
CASSPWVRTSSSTDTQYF
TGTGCCAGCAGCCCGTGGGTGCGAACAAGTTCTAGCACAGATACGCAGTATTTT
>TRBV3-1|many|NA|15|TRBJ1-3
CASSVEGRSGNTIYF
TGTGCCAGCAGCGTCGAAGGCCGCTCTGGAAACACCATATATTTT
>TRBV11-2|NA|TRBD2|19|TRBJ2-7
CASSLDLLGLAGGSYEQYF
TGTGCCAGCAGCTTAGACCTACTAGGACTAGCGGGAGGATCCTACGAGCAGTACTTC
>TRBV20-1|many|NA|14|TRBJ2-7
CSASRDTYSYEQYF
TGCAGTGCTAGCCGGGACACATACTCCTACGAGCAGTACTTC